This T cell receptor (beta chain) was sequenced for a study of blood T cell repertoires in COVID-19. Methods used by the authors: Amplification of reference gene primers was used by the study to estimate nucleated cell counts. TCRdb keeps only in-frame clones here, not all; method: immunoSEQ multiplex PCR. Clone size and V and J calls were adopted from that table, with D and trimming inferred from the DNA. The repertoire holds about 59,000 clones, with approximately 79% as singletons. Germline lookup yields CDR1 MNHEY and CDR2 SVGAGI. CDR3 length: 13 residues. V was trimmed by 0 bases and J by 10 bases, leaving 12 bases between them.

Sequencing was done on a sample of peripheral blood. The origin of this receptor is a human donor in a cohort sampled during active COVID-19. V and J are TRBV6-5 and TRBJ1-2; a weak D match, TRBD1 (5 bases). DNA for the CDR3: TGTGCCAGCAGTTACTCGACGCCAGGGATCTACACCTTC. Amino acid sequence: CASSYSTPGIYTF.